This T cell receptor beta chain came from a study of T cells after posttransplantation cyclophosphamide. The protocol was immunoSEQ multiplex PCR, while the TCRdb copy is restricted to in-frame clones and leaves out a portion. Of more than 60,000 clones in the sample, about 94% were seen once. As to this clone: The antigen is unknown.

Germline lookup yields CDR1 KGHSH and CDR2 LQKENI. The CDR3 has 12 residues. Trimming left V 3 bases short and J 6 bases short, with 8 bases between. Study-level findings and limits: After PTCy, TRB diversity resembled that of CNI/methotrexate controls.

The TCR comes from a woman in her twenties or thirties in good health and a related stem cell transplant donor. The rearrangement joins TRBV18 to TRBJ1-1; D remains unclear. Sequencing used PBMCs. CDR3 amino acids: CASSPFRPEAFF. CDR3 sequence (DNA): TGTGCCAGCTCACCGTTCCGGCCTGAAGCTTTCTTT.